What follows is one TCR beta chain and its context. Its antigen has not been determined. It has no much larger one-base neighbor in the sample; base qualities were not kept. The source of the sample is a study of vaccination and CD4 T cells after COVID-19 (dated by TCRdb to the early 2020s). For context, the study as a whole: Convalescent patients had a positive SARS-CoV-2 result on nasal swab PCR, and of these patients, some ten had mild disease and one had severe disease. Six males and four females were included in the convalescent cohort, with two Hispanic individuals, seven Caucasians, two Asians and one multiracial person represented. Each participant got two doses of either the Pfizer-BioNTech BNT162b2 vaccine (n=8) or the Moderna mRNA-1273 vaccine (n=2). Post-COVID blood samples from convalescent patients were collected a median of roughly 100 days after diagnosis, with a range of 35 to 161 days. The time from the second vaccine dose to post-vaccine blood sampling had a median of roughly 70 days and ranged from about 14 to 250 days. For stimulating the cultures, overlapping spike peptide pools were used, derived from SARS-CoV-2 as well as from the common cold coronaviruses HCoV-NL63, HCoV-OC43 and HCoV-229E. Control cultures received a CEFX viral epitope pool as the positive control, an HIV-1 Nef peptide pool as the negative control, or no peptide. In around ten COVID-19 convalescent patients and 4 infection-naive healthy vaccine recipients, the spike-specific CD4+ TCR repertoire before mRNA vaccination was compared with the repertoire after mRNA vaccination. General conclusions and limits of the study: An increase in the median number of SARS-CoV-2-reactive clonotypes from roughly 20 after infection to 38 after vaccination was observed, but the change was not found to be significant. In convalescent patients, a median approximately 90% of post-vaccine SARS-CoV-2-reactive clones were detected only after vaccination, suggesting vaccine-specific priming. The number of convalescent patients in the study was relatively small, and the study did not examine early timepoints following natural infection. Of the vaccine-specific clones found in convalescent patients, nearly all (304 of 307) were mono-reactive for SARS-CoV-2 spike instead of being cross-reactive with common cold coronaviruses.

Trimming leaves V shorter by 3 bases and J shorter by 4 bases, with the junction holding 7 bases beyond the gene matches. The CDR3, cysteine through phenylalanine, is 16 amino acids long. Just CDR3 DNA is preserved here, 48 bases in frame from base 1. Based on the germline V gene, the CDR1 and CDR2 sequences are MDHEN and SYDVKM. The meaning of the sample's treatment or condition label: roughly 10-day PBMC culture with coronavirus spike peptide pools or control peptides (ViraFEST assay). The ViraFEST assay, used in the study, expanded antigen-specific T cells with peptide pools and then identified the expanded clonotypes through TCR sequencing. The convalescent patients' positive SARS-CoV-2 PCR tests were from March to December 2020, which was before the Alpha, Beta and Delta variants emerged in the United States. PBMCs were cultured at roughly 2 million per well in IMDM supplemented with 5% human AB serum and 10 IU/ml IL-2, with roughly 9.5 ug/ml peptide pools added. On days 3 and 7, half of the culture medium was replaced with fresh IL-2-containing medium. Once the cells had been in culture for around ten days, the EasySep CD4+ T cell isolation kit was used to isolate CD4+ T cells by negative selection. Ficoll-Paque Plus gradient centrifugation was used to isolate PBMCs from whole blood, and the isolated PBMCs were then either used fresh or cryopreserved at -140C. Each culture condition was generally run in triplicate wells.

Libraries were made using PCR. DNA from cultured CD4+ T cells underwent TCR sequencing with the Oncomine TCR Beta short-read assay at the Johns Hopkins FTIC core. The QIAamp micro DNA kit was used to extract genomic DNA from the cultured CD4+ T cells. Oncomine TCR Beta libraries made from cultured CD4+ T cells were pooled using unique dual indexes and sequenced on an Illumina iSeq 100. The study's processing was this. Non-productive sequences were filtered out, and CDR3s that did not start with C, did not end with F or W, or were shorter than 7 amino acids were discarded. The MANAFEST web application identified antigen-specific clonotypes by comparing peptide-stimulated wells against reference wells and other culture wells. An FDR below 0.05, an odds ratio above 5, and a productive frequency above 0.1% in at least two of three replicate wells were required for clones to be considered positive. A clonotype was classed as cross-reactive if the clonotype showed significant expansion both in SARS-CoV-2 spike wells and in at least one common cold coronavirus spike condition. Similarity between CDR3 sequences was evaluated in R version 3.6.1 using Levenshtein distances (stringdist) and unrooted phylogenetic trees (ape). TCRdb reanalyzed the raw reads on its own, using fastp at Q25 for trimming and MiXCR for clone calling, and kept in-frame beta chains. Entries are consolidated by CDR3 protein sequence, retaining the most common genes and DNA. These V and J calls rely on TCRdb rather than the paper's analysis. The sample table records some 15,000 distinct CDR3 sequences; around 55% of these occur just once. The ten top clones hold more than 13% of the sample.

The material sequenced was CD4+ T cells from blood, cultured in vitro. The chain employs TRBV28 and TRBJ2-3, with 10 middle bases fitting TRBD2. This TCR was recovered from a human donor who had recovered from COVID-19. CDR3 sequence: CASSFSSGSIADTQYF. The sequenced DNA: TGTGCCAGCAGTTTCTCTAGCGGGAGTATTGCAGATACGCAGTATTTT.